The 23 T cell receptor beta chains listed next were all sequenced from one sample in a study of blood T cell repertoires in COVID-19. Profiling relied on immunoSEQ multiplex PCR, and the TCRdb table lists in-frame clones only, not all of them. The sample shows hundreds of thousands of clones, about 85% of them seen only once. Sequenced input: peripheral blood. The receptors originated from a human donor in a cohort sampled during active COVID-19.

This clone turned up a few times. V is TRBV12-3 or TRBV12-4 and J is TRBJ1-5; no reliable D call. The CDR3 is 11 amino acids. Between the trimmed V and J ends, which lost 3 bases and 9 bases, there was a span of 6 bases. CDR3 DNA: TGTGCCAGCAGTTTTAGTGGGCCCCAGCATTTT. Translating gives CASSFSGPQHF.

The rearrangement links TRBV3-1 (or the pseudogene TRBV3-2) to TRBJ1-6; 7 nucleotides line up with TRBD1. The CDR3 is 15 amino acids. The V gene's germline CDR1 is LGHDT and CDR2 YNNKEL (reference sequence). After removal of 6 bases from V and 9 bases from J, the junction contained 11 bases not matched to a gene. CDR3: CASRNHRGSSSPLHF. The CDR3 bases are TGTGCCAGCAGGAACCACAGGGGTTCAAGTTCACCCCTCCACTTT.

This chain joins TRBV4-2 and TRBJ1-1; D remains ambiguous. V shed 6 bases and J shed 3 bases, with 23 bases lying between them. The germline gives CDR1 LGHNA, CDR2 YNFKEQ. The CDR3 totals 17 residues. CDR3 DNA: TGTGCCAGCAGATTTCTCACCGGGCGCCGGGAAGACACTGAAGCTTTCTTT. It encodes CASRFLTGRREDTEAFF.

The J gene is TRBJ2-6, the V gene TRBV18, with 8 bases identical to TRBD1. The germline gives CDR1 KGHSH, CDR2 LQKENI. J lost 0 bases, V lost 5 bases, and 6 bases had no gene match. This CDR3 spans 17 amino acids. CDR3: CASSMTGDRSGANVLTF. CDR3 nucleotide sequence: TGTGCCAGCTCAATGACAGGGGACCGCTCTGGGGCCAACGTCCTGACTTTC. Combining the CDR3 with reference TRBV18 and TRBJ2-6 gives the whole variable domain NAGVMQNPRHLVRRRGQEARLRCSPMKGHSHVYWYRQLPEEGLKFMVYLQKENIIDESGMPKERFSAEFPKEGPSILRIQQVVRGDSAAYFCASSMTGDRSGANVLTFGAGSRLTVL.

Concerning this clone: At the DNA level, this CDR3 is encoded by other sequences in the same sample as well. The V and J genes are TRBV24-1 and TRBJ2-7, with unresolved D. The CDR3 loop spans 13 amino acids. CDR1 and CDR2 (germline): KGHDR, SFDVKD. V gave up 2 bases and J gave up 4 bases, with 8 bases separating them. CDR3 in DNA: TGTGCCACCAGTGATTCGGCAGCGTACGAGCAGTACTTC. Protein sequence: CATSDSAAYEQYF.

This clone was counted only a few times. The CDR3 loop is CASSPRRASGYTF. For the CDR3, the DNA is TGTGCCAGTAGTCCCCGGAGGGCCTCCGGCTACACCTTC. The chain is built from TRBV19 and TRBJ1-2; D is unclear. Germline CDR1 LNHDA, CDR2 SQIVND (reference sequence). This CDR3 is built from 13 residues. V was shortened by 5 bases and J by 8 bases, with 15 bases between the two germline ends.

The V and J genes are TRBV9 and TRBJ2-2; D possibly corresponds to TRBD1 (6 bases). Germline V CDR1 and CDR2: SGDLS, YYNGEE. V lost 0 bases to trimming and J lost 1 base, with 7 bases between them. The CDR3 sequence is 15 residues long. CDR3 DNA sequence: TGTGCCAGCAGCGTAGGGACAGTGAACACCGGGGAGCTGTTTTTT. Amino acid sequence: CASSVGTVNTGELFF.

The chain carries TRBV19 and TRBJ2-2, with D unclear. With 4 bases removed from V and 6 bases from J, the gap between germline ends came to 9 bases. The CDR3 has 13 amino acids. Germline loops: CDR1 LNHDA, CDR2 SQIVND (reference sequence). DNA of the CDR3: TGTGCCAGTAGTACCGACTGGTCCGGGGAGCTGTTTTTT. Protein sequence: CASSTDWSGELFF.

The chain combines TRBV10-3 with TRBJ2-3; unclear D gene. This CDR3 contains 14 residues. Trimming stripped 0 bases from V and 6 bases from J, with 10 bases between. Per the germline V gene, CDR1 is ENHRY and CDR2 is SYGVKD. DNA for the CDR3: TGTGCCATCAGTGAGTCGGTAGCCGGTGATACGCAGTATTTT. Translated: CAISESVAGDTQYF.

The chain has TRBV5-1 and TRBJ2-5, with unresolved D. The CDR3 spans 14 residues. The germline V gene has CDR1 SGHRS and CDR2 YFSETQ. V was trimmed by 0 bases and J by 1 base, leaving 7 bases between them. This CDR3 is CASSLGQAQETQYF. CDR3 sequence (DNA): TGCGCCAGCAGCTTGGGTCAGGCCCAAGAGACCCAGTACTTC. The entire variable domain, with the rest obtained from reference TRBV5-1 and TRBJ2-5, is as follows: KAGVTQTPRYLIKTRGQQVTLSCSPISGHRSVSWYQQTPGQGLQFLFEYFSETQRNKGNFPGRFSGRQFSNSRSEMNVSTLELGDSALYLCASSLGQAQETQYFGPGTRLLVL.

The chain combines TRBV27 with TRBJ1-2, with D perhaps matching TRBD1 (6 bases). In germline, CDR1 is MNHEY, CDR2 SMNVEV (reference sequence). This CDR3 contains 16 residues. Trimming shortened V by 0 bases and J by 0 bases, and 11 bases separated the two germline ends. CDR3 amino acids: CASSLSTGRANYGYTF. The CDR3 nucleotides read TGTGCCAGCAGTTTATCGACAGGACGAGCTAACTATGGCTACACCTTC.

The gene calls are TRBV18 and TRBJ1-6, with D possibly being TRBD1 (6 bases). The V and J ends lost 1 base and 9 bases respectively, with 19 bases between them. CDR1 is KGHSH and CDR2 is LQKENI in the germline V gene. The CDR3 is made up of 17 amino acids. The CDR3 sequence is CASSPLVAGARGSPLHF. CDR3 bases: TGTGCCAGCTCACCACTAGTCGCAGGGGCGCGTGGTTCACCCCTCCACTTT.

The V call is TRBV6-1, the J call TRBJ2-1, with D possibly being TRBD1 (5 bases). Trimming stripped 0 bases from V and 5 bases from J, with 14 bases between. Germline-derived CDR1 and CDR2 are MNHNS and SASEGT. CDR3 size: 16 residues. DNA of the CDR3: TGTGCCAGCAGTGAAGCGATGAGGACAAGACACAATGAGCAGTTCTTC. Its translation is CASSEAMRTRHNEQFF.

The rearrangement joins TRBV5-6 to TRBJ2-5; D may be TRBD2 (6 bases). V lost 3 bases and J 1 base, leaving 13 bases between the germline ends. CDR1 and CDR2 (germline): SGHDT, YYEEEE. The CDR3 runs 15 residues. In DNA form, the CDR3 reads TGTGCCAGCAGCTCTCGGCGGGGCGTCCAAGAGACCCAGTACTTC. Translation: CASSSRRGVQETQYF.

The chain employs TRBV5-4 and TRBJ2-7; TRBD1 matches 11 bases. V trimming: 4 bases; J trimming: 2 bases; junction bases outside the gene matches: 5. This CDR3 spans 15 amino acids. In germline, CDR1 is SGHNT, CDR2 YYREEE (reference sequence). For the CDR3, the DNA is TGTGCCAGCAGCCCGGGGGGACAGGGGGCCTACGAGCAGTACTTC. This gives the protein CASSPGGQGAYEQYF.

The rearrangement uses TRBV6-6 and TRBJ1-2, with TRBD1 matching 7 bases. The length of the CDR3 is 13 residues. CDR1 is MNHNY, CDR2 SVGAGI, per germline (reference sequence). V shed 4 bases, J shed 6 bases, and the junction held 5 bases outside the gene matches. DNA for the CDR3: TGTGCCAGCAGTTCGGGACAGAGAAATGGCTACACCTTC. It is translated as CASSSGQRNGYTF.

The chain couples TRBV5-5 to TRBJ2-7; a possible D gene is TRBD1 (6 bases). Trimming left V 0 bases short and J 3 bases short, with 13 bases between. Germline-derived CDR1 and CDR2 are SGHKS and YYEKEE (reference sequence). The CDR3 loop spans 15 amino acids. The CDR3: CASSLESGVFYEQYF. The CDR3 nucleotides are TGTGCCAGCAGCTTGGAGTCAGGGGTATTCTACGAGCAGTACTTC.

The chain links TRBV5-5 to TRBJ2-7; D is unresolved. This CDR3 spans 14 amino acids. Germline-derived CDR1 and CDR2 are SGHKS and YYEKEE (reference sequence). Trimming cost V 0 bases and J 2 bases, with 9 bases left between them. The CDR3 nucleotides are TGTGCCAGCAGCTTGGATCTGGCAACCTACGAGCAGTACTTC. Translated: CASSLDLATYEQYF.

The chain is built from TRBV19 and TRBJ2-1; 8 nucleotides agree with TRBD1. The CDR3 consists of 15 residues. V shed 10 bases and J 7 bases; nucleotides not matched to a gene: 15. Germline loops: CDR1 LNHDA, CDR2 SQIVND (reference sequence). Here the CDR3 DNA reads TGTGCCACCCGAGGTGGACAGGGAAGATCAAATGAGCAGTTCTTC. This gives the protein CATRGGQGRSNEQFF.

The rearrangement uses TRBV6-5 and TRBJ2-5; D not certain. The CDR3 consists of 15 residues. CDR1 MNHEY and CDR2 SVGAGI come from the germline V gene. The germline V and J ends were trimmed by 0 bases and 0 bases, with 8 bases remaining between them. The chain's CDR3 is CASSYSWSNQETQYF. Written as DNA, the CDR3 is TGTGCCAGCAGTTACTCGTGGAGTAACCAAGAGACCCAGTACTTC.

The chain uses TRBV7-9 and TRBJ1-1; perhaps TRBD1 as D (5 bases). Trimming pared 7 bases from V and 4 bases from J, leaving 16 bases between. Germline values: CDR1 SEHNR, CDR2 FQNEAQ (reference sequence). The length of the CDR3 is 14 residues. In DNA, the CDR3 is TGTGCCAGCATCCCAAGCGGGGGGGGCACTGAAGCTTTCTTT. Residues: CASIPSGGGTEAFF.

The rearrangement uses TRBV19 and TRBJ1-2; TRBD1 might be the D (5 bases). CDR3 length equals 13 residues. Germline-derived CDR1 and CDR2 are LNHDA and SQIVND (reference sequence). V dropped 2 bases and J dropped 7 bases, with 11 bases sitting between them. CDR3 protein: CASSILDIVGYTF. The CDR3 DNA sequence: TGTGCCAGTAGTATACTGGACATCGTTGGCTACACCTTC.

The gene calls are TRBV11-1 and TRBJ1-4; D is unclear. Trimming removed 5 bases from V and 10 bases from J, with 23 bases in between. The CDR3 runs 16 residues. The germline gives CDR1 SGHAT, CDR2 FQDESV (reference sequence). The DNA for the CDR3 is TGTGCCAGCAGCCCTACGAAGGCGCCCCCCCTAGCAAAACTGTTTTTT. Protein product: CASSPTKAPPLAKLFF.